Below, 26 T cell receptor beta chains from the same sample are listed, as sequenced in a study of cytomegalovirus exposure and HLA in healthy donors. Amplification used 60 Vbeta primers and 13 Jbeta primers. Profiled with immunoSEQ multiplex PCR; TCRdb holds only in-frame clones, not every one. Its clone listing holds more than 40,000 clones. The specimen sequenced was PBMCs. The receptors come from a woman in her 40s in good health and CMV-seronegative.

This chain uses TRBV9 with TRBJ2-7; D gene uncertain. Deletions cut 3 bases from V and 0 bases from J, with 10 bases between. CDR1 and CDR2 (germline): SGDLS, YYNGEE. The CDR3 consists of 14 residues. CDR3 DNA sequence: TGTGCCAGCAGCGCCGACACCTACTCCTACGAGCAGTACTTC. Its protein product is CASSADTYSYEQYF.

The CDR3 region has the DNA TGCGCCAGCAGCCCGGACAGTAATTCACCCCTCCACTTT. Translating gives CASSPDSNSPLHF. This chain uses TRBV5-1 with TRBJ1-6; possibly TRBD1 for D (6 bases). The germline gives CDR1 SGHRS, CDR2 YFSETQ. V was cut by 4 bases and J by 6 bases, with 8 bases left in between. The CDR3 extends over 13 amino acids.

About this clone: One end of the junction fails to match germline, which may point to a read error. This rearrangement joins TRBV30 to TRBJ2-5; 7 positions match TRBD2. Germline CDR1 GTSNPN, CDR2 SVGIG (reference sequence). CDR3 length equals 15 residues. The CDR3 region has the DNA TGTGCCGGGAGGACCGGGACTACCGGCCAAGAGACCCAGTACTTC. Translating gives CAGRTGTTGQETQYF.

The J gene is TRBJ2-7, the V gene TRBV4-1; 9 bases fit TRBD1. V lost 4 bases, J lost 2 bases, and 12 bases stayed unmatched. The CDR3 spans 17 residues. The germline gives CDR1 MGHRA, CDR2 YSYEKL. The CDR3 reads CASSRDFRDRDPYEQYF. In DNA, the CDR3 is TGCGCCAGCAGCCGAGATTTCCGGGACAGGGACCCCTACGAGCAGTACTTC.

V and J are TRBV5-1 and TRBJ2-7; TRBD2 matches at 11 bases. CDR1 is SGHRS, CDR2 YFSETQ, per germline. The CDR3 runs to 15 residues. Trimming removed 2 bases from V and 5 bases from J; junction bases left unmatched: 6. CDR3 sequence (DNA): TGCGCCAGCAGCTTCACTAGCGGGAGTATTAACGAGCAGTACTTC. This sequence encodes CASSFTSGSINEQYF.

The V call is TRBV4-2, the J call TRBJ1-1; 7 nucleotides line up with TRBD1. This CDR3 spans 12 amino acids. J was trimmed by 14 bases and V by 1 base; bases with no gene match: 7. Germline V gives CDR1 LGHNA, CDR2 YNFKEQ. CDR3 loop: CASSQGRTGNFF. DNA of the CDR3: TGTGCCAGCAGCCAAGGACGGACAGGCAACTTCTTT.

According to its frequency, this clone is medium-sized (0.01 to 0.1%). The chain has TRBV4-1 and TRBJ1-1; D unclear. The CDR3 has 17 amino acids. Germline loops: CDR1 MGHRA, CDR2 YSYEKL. The V end was cut by 1 base, the J end by 0 bases, with 15 bases between. DNA for the CDR3: TGCGCCAGCAGCCAAGTGGATATGGGCTTCATGAACACTGAAGCTTTCTTT. Translated, it gives CASSQVDMGFMNTEAFF.

This sequence joins TRBV5-4 and TRBJ2-5, with a weak D call TRBD2 (7 bases). Germline loops: CDR1 SGHNT, CDR2 YYREEE (reference sequence). Trimming cost V 0 bases and J 6 bases, with 15 bases left between them. The length of the CDR3 is 15 residues. CDR3 amino acids: CASSLAKGGGQTQYF. Here the CDR3 DNA reads TGTGCCAGCAGCTTGGCCAAGGGGGGGGGTCAGACCCAGTACTTC.

The chain has TRBV5-1 and TRBJ2-2; D is uncertain. CDR1 is SGHRS and CDR2 is YFSETQ in the germline V gene. The CDR3 has 13 amino acids. Trimming removed 2 bases from V and 4 bases from J, with 6 bases in between. CDR3 nucleotide sequence: TGCGCCAGCAGCTTTTTGCGCACCGGGGAGCTGTTTTTT. It yields the protein CASSFLRTGELFF.

V usage is TRBV4-3 and J usage is TRBJ1-6, with D perhaps matching TRBD1 (5 bases). V was trimmed by 3 bases and J by 13 bases, leaving 13 bases between them. The germline V gene encodes CDR1 LGHNA and CDR2 YSLEER. This CDR3 has 13 amino acids. CDR3 nucleotide sequence: TGCGCCAGCAGCCAGGAAACGGGGGGGCCCCTCCACTTT. Residues: CASSQETGGPLHF.

This chain joins TRBV28 and TRBJ2-2; 9 bases align to TRBD2. Germline V gives CDR1 MDHEN, CDR2 SYDVKM. V was pared by 2 bases and J by 5 bases, with 6 bases of the junction left unmatched. This CDR3 contains 16 residues. The CDR3 region is CASSLGGRAGTGELFF. The CDR3 DNA sequence: TGTGCCAGCAGTTTAGGCGGGAGGGCCGGGACCGGGGAGCTGTTTTTT.

The V gene is TRBV5-4, the J gene TRBJ2-5; D not certain. V gave up 3 bases and J gave up 0 bases, with 15 bases separating them. Germline values: CDR1 SGHNT, CDR2 YYREEE (reference sequence). CDR3 length: 16 residues. As DNA, the CDR3 is TGTGCCAGCAGCTCCCGGTCCCAAACGTACCAAGAGACCCAGTACTTC. This gives the protein CASSSRSQTYQETQYF.

V and J are TRBV5-5 and TRBJ1-3; weak D call: TRBD1 (5 bases). The V and J ends lost 0 bases and 10 bases respectively, with 11 bases between them. The CDR3 is made up of 13 amino acids. Germline CDR1 is SGHKS and CDR2 is YYEKEE (reference sequence). The CDR3 DNA reads TGTGCCAGCAGCTTGGTCCAGGGTTATACCATATATTTT. Protein: CASSLVQGYTIYF. The variable domain in full, completed from reference TRBV5-5 and TRBJ1-3, reads DAGVTQSPTHLIKTRGQQVTLRCSPISGHKSVSWYQQVLGQGPQFIFQYYEKEERGRGNFPDRFSARQFPNYSSELNVNALLLGDSALYLCASSLVQGYTIYFGEGSWLTVV.

The CDR3 here is CASSAGLAGVGETQYF. DNA of the CDR3: TGTGCCAGCAGCGCGGGACTAGCGGGAGTAGGCGAGACCCAGTACTTC. V gene TRBV9 combines with J gene TRBJ2-5; the match to TRBD2 covers 14 bases. Germline assignment: CDR1 SGDLS and CDR2 YYNGEE. Trimming cost V 3 bases and J 5 bases; bases outside gene matches: 6. The CDR3 is 16 amino acids.

V is TRBV7-9 and J is TRBJ1-1; TRBD1 matches 8 bases. CDR1 and CDR2 from the germline V gene are SEHNR and FQNEAQ (reference sequence). J gave up 5 bases and V 3 bases, and 5 bases lay outside the gene matches. This CDR3 comprises 14 residues. The CDR3 protein is CASSLQGARTEAFF. The DNA for the CDR3 is TGTGCCAGCAGCTTGCAGGGGGCGCGGACTGAAGCTTTCTTT. The full variable domain, rest sourced from reference TRBV7-9 and TRBJ1-1, is DTGVSQNPRHKITKRGQNVTFRCDPISEHNRLYWYRQTLGQGPEFLTYFQNEAQLEKSRLLSDRFSAERPKGSFSTLEIQRTEQGDSAMYLCASSLQGARTEAFFGQGTRLTVV.

The V and J genes are TRBV5-1 and TRBJ1-6; the match to TRBD1 covers 8 bases. CDR1 is SGHRS and CDR2 is YFSETQ in the germline V gene. The length of the CDR3 is 14 residues. V trimming: 4 bases; J trimming: 5 bases; junction bases outside the gene matches: 2. The CDR3 DNA is TGCGCCAGCAGCCTACAGGGGGATAATTCACCCCTCCACTTT. The encoded protein is CASSLQGDNSPLHF.

The chain has TRBV27 and TRBJ1-2; 7 nucleotides line up with TRBD1. Germline V lookup: CDR1 MNHEY, CDR2 SMNVEV (reference sequence). Losses at the gene ends were 4 bases for V and 5 bases for J; bases not matched to a gene: 7. The CDR3 extends over 14 amino acids. The DNA for the CDR3 is TGTGCCAGCAGTTCCGGGGACAGCGCTTATGGCTACACCTTC. This gives the protein CASSSGDSAYGYTF.

J is TRBJ2-1 and V is TRBV5-1, with D possibly matching TRBD1 (6 bases). Germline lookup yields CDR1 SGHRS and CDR2 YFSETQ. Trimming removed 0 bases from V and 10 bases from J, with 23 bases in between. The CDR3 runs 17 residues. Here the CDR3 DNA reads TGCGCCAGCAGCTTGGATAGCCCCGGACAGCCCCTCAAGGAGCAGTTCTTC. This codes for CASSLDSPGQPLKEQFF.

V is TRBV6-1 and J is TRBJ2-5; TRBD1 matches at 10 bases. The CDR3 covers 16 residues. V shed 3 bases, J shed 4 bases, and the junction held 8 bases outside the gene matches. Germline lookup yields CDR1 MNHNS and CDR2 SASEGT. The CDR3: CASSDRLGDRGETQYF. The CDR3 DNA sequence: TGTGCCAGCAGTGATCGGTTAGGGGACAGGGGAGAGACCCAGTACTTC.

This rearrangement joins TRBV28 to TRBJ2-5; 7 bases align to TRBD1. The germline V gene encodes CDR1 MDHEN and CDR2 SYDVKM. This CDR3 has 17 residues. Trimming at V came to 3 bases and at J to 7 bases, leaving 17 bases not matched to a gene. CDR3 nucleotide sequence: TGTGCCAGCAGTTTCCATACAGGGGCGCCTGATGGGGGGACCCAGTACTTC. The encoded protein is CASSFHTGAPDGGTQYF.

V usage is TRBV5-1 and J usage is TRBJ2-7; possibly TRBD2 for D (5 bases). This CDR3 region has 15 residues. Germline-derived CDR1 and CDR2 are SGHRS and YFSETQ. Trimming cost V 4 bases and J 2 bases, with 16 bases left between them. CDR3 coding DNA: TGCGCCAGCAGCAGGGCCCGGGGTGGCACCTACGAGCAGTACTTC. It yields the protein CASSRARGGTYEQYF.

This rearrangement joins TRBV28 to TRBJ2-5; 10 bases align to TRBD2. Trimming took 6 bases from V and 5 from J; bases not matched to a gene: 6. Germline assignment: CDR1 MDHEN and CDR2 SYDVKM. This CDR3 comprises 14 residues. The CDR3 spells CASSLAGVPETQYF. CDR3 in DNA: TGTGCCAGCAGCCTAGCGGGAGTCCCCGAGACCCAGTACTTC.

Points on this clone: The same CDR3 also results from other DNA sequences found in this sample. The CDR3 coding sequence is TGTGCCAGCAGCTTAGCGTTAGCGGGGGCGTACAATGAGCAGTTCTTC. This gives the protein CASSLALAGAYNEQFF. The chain joins TRBV7-9 to TRBJ2-1; 9 bases are a match to TRBD2. With 0 bases clipped from V and 4 bases from J, the junction kept 4 bases outside the gene matches. The CDR3 is 16 residues long. CDR1 is SEHNR, CDR2 FQNEAQ, per germline (reference sequence).

As concerns this clone: This CDR3 is also generated by other DNA sequences in the sample. V and J are TRBV20-1 and TRBJ2-1; possible D gene TRBD2, 6 bases. From germline, CDR1 is DFQATT and CDR2 SNEGSKA (reference sequence). V dropped 6 bases and J dropped 5 bases, with 8 bases sitting between them. The CDR3 has 11 amino acids. The CDR3 loop reads CSATGDNEQFF. CDR3 nucleotide sequence: TGCAGTGCAACGGGGGACAATGAGCAGTTCTTC.

The rearrangement links TRBV25-1 to TRBJ1-2; D unclear. The germline V and J ends were trimmed by 1 base and 4 bases, with 10 bases remaining between them. Germline CDR1 and CDR2: MGHDK and SYGVNS. CDR3 length: 14 residues. CDR3 nucleotide sequence: TGTGCCAGCAGTGAATCAGCTAGGCCCTATGGCTACACCTTC. It encodes CASSESARPYGYTF.

The rearrangement uses TRBV14 and TRBJ2-3, with 11 nucleotides matching TRBD2. V lost 4 bases to trimming and J lost 5 bases; unmatched junction nucleotides: 8. Germline V gene data show CDR1 as SGHDN and CDR2 as FVKESK. The CDR3 covers 16 residues. The CDR3 protein is CASSPLGGTSGDTQYF. DNA of the CDR3: TGTGCCAGCAGCCCTCTCGGAGGGACTAGCGGAGATACGCAGTATTTT. Full variable domain (missing parts from reference TRBV14 and TRBJ2-3): EAGVTQFPSHSVIEKGQTVTLRCDPISGHDNLYWYRRVMGKEIKFLLHFVKESKQDESGMPNNRFLAERTGGTYSTLKVQPAELEDSGVYFCASSPLGGTSGDTQYFGPGTRLTVL.